The entry below describes one T cell receptor (beta chain). Its specific antigen is unknown. No per-base quality is available; no much larger clone lies one base away. This specimen comes from a study of shared clonotypes between healthy human individuals (dated by TCRdb to about 2020). With respect to the entire study: Three men and a couple of women, aged 18 to 49 years, made up the cohort. The study deeply sequenced blood TCR repertoires of roughly five healthy adults to estimate repertoire size and the extent of clonotype sharing between individuals. To increase sequencing depth and limit assay-specific biases, different laboratories used diverse techniques to prepare libraries and sequence TCR repertoires. Per donor, leukapheresis produced somewhere between about 0.9 and 9.5 billion PBMCs.

What the authors observed across the whole study: Based on pairwise subsampling, the degree of clonotype sharing among donors was expected to be affected by sequencing depth. Sampling was limited to blood, and TCR repertoires in tissue likely differ from TCR repertoires in blood. The genetic and exposure-history diversity represented was limited by the small number of donors.

Using the deep immunoSEQ assay, TCR CDR3 regions were amplified from genomic DNA by multiplex PCR. Genomic DNA extracted from each cell subset was distributed evenly over all wells of several immunoSEQ 96-well plates, and each plate served as one replicate. For unsorted PBMC, approximately 0.3 ug genomic DNA, equal to about 30,000 T cell genomes, was loaded into each replicate PCR. Unsorted PBMC genomic DNA was sequenced across ten immunoSEQ deep assay plates. Purified libraries were measured with a Qubit 3.0 fluorometer, size-checked on a Bioanalyzer 2100, and measured again with the KAPA Library Quantification kit. Every immunoSEQ 96-well plate was sequenced on a separate single-read 150-cycle Illumina NextSeq 550 flow cell. The paper's processing steps were these. Because the immunoSEQ output held only junctional sequences and lacked quality scores, the filtering could not match the filtering applied to full-length reads. Sequences were annotated with PyIR, a Python wrapper for IgBLAST v1.9, using IMGT germline references to assign V/J genes and CDR3. Reads were filtered out if the reads had weak V/J assignments (E-value above 1e-6), no CDR3, stop codons, out-of-frame junctions, or ambiguous translated residues. V3J clonotypes were defined by identical inferred V gene, J gene, and CDR3 amino acid sequence. Percentage overlap between repertoires was computed as shared unique clonotypes divided by the size of the smaller repertoire. Three approaches were used to assess repertoire richness: RTK rarefaction, the Chao1 estimator, and Recon v2.1 estimates of unobserved clonotypes. Sourced from immuneACCESS, this table was stored by TCRdb with only in-frame sequences that have V and J called. A share of the clones is absent; for the studies checked, an unresolved V gene accounts for under half, and the remainder has no known explanation. Clonal size and the V and J genes are those of that table, whereas D and trimming came from the DNA. This sample has about half a million clones in its table, and more than 75% of those were observed once. 13% of the sample comes from the top ten.

Looking up the germline V gene (reference sequence) yields CDR1 MNHEY and CDR2 SMNVEV. Reading from cysteine to phenylalanine, the CDR3 counts 13 amino acids. The entry retains the CDR3 DNA only, 39 bases that are in frame from base 1. Donors were healthy HIV-negative adults with no recently reported acute infections or vaccinations. Every donor was a Caucasian adult residing in Nashville, Tennessee, USA. For unsorted samples, some 90 million PBMCs were counted and genomic DNA was extracted with the QIAamp DNA Blood Mini kit. Blood was obtained by leukapheresis, after which PBMCs were separated by Ficoll-Histopaque density gradient centrifugation and cryopreserved in liquid nitrogen vapor phase.

The sequence was collected from a woman between 40 and 55 years old in good health. Some clones in this sample may be carry-over from other donors' samples. The sample comprised PBMCs. Here the chain combines TRBV27 and TRBJ2-5, with TRBD2 perhaps the D gene, on 6 matching bases. Judging by the DNA end, TRBJ2-7 fits better; the J call may be wrong. The CDR3 protein is CASSFRRDYEQYF. The nucleotides read TGTGCCAGCAGTTTTCGGCGGGACTACGAGCAGTACTTC.